This TCR beta chain was captured in a study of cytomegalovirus exposure and HLA in healthy donors. Germline V gene data show CDR1 as MNHEY and CDR2 as SMNVEV (reference sequence). The CDR3 contains 14 residues. The donors were part of the validation cohort, which consisted of about 120 subjects and was separate from the first cohort of 666 subjects. The protocol was immunoSEQ multiplex PCR, while the TCRdb copy is restricted to in-frame clones and leaves out a portion. The profile shows about 310,000 clones, around 90% of them singletons. As concerns this clone: Its antigen is as yet unknown.

General study points: The authors enumerated 180 or so TCR beta chains as linked to cytomegalovirus. Subsequent analysis of the approximately 110 validation repertoires found a tendency for first-cohort TCR clusters to co-occur.

V gene TRBV27 combines with J gene TRBJ2-5; D possibly corresponds to TRBD2 (6 bases). The J call is uncertain, as TRBJ2-7 better fits the DNA end. Specimen: PBMCs. The clonotype was recovered from a man aged 30 to 45 in good health and CMV-seronegative. The CDR3 spells CASSWGLNSYEQYF. CDR3 nucleotide sequence: TGTGCCAGCAGTTGGGGACTGAACTCCTACGAGCAGTACTTC.